This T cell receptor beta chain was identified in a study of T cell responses to AZD1222 COVID-19 vaccine. Study-level findings and limits: The study sampled repertoires only after the peak T cell response.

The germline V gene has CDR1 LNHDA and CDR2 SQIVND (reference sequence). The CDR3 sequence is 13 residues long. V was pared by 5 bases and J by 4 bases, with 12 bases between. Clones were read by immunoSEQ multiplex PCR, and TCRdb kept only the in-frame ones, dropping some. This sample has roughly 180,000 clones, with about 89% found just once. This clone was counted once. Antigen: not known. Sequencing used peripheral blood, obtained 28 days after the second AZD1222 dose. The source is an adult who received the AZD1222 COVID-19 vaccine. This chain links TRBV19 with TRBJ2-7, with D uncertain. CDR3 DNA sequence: TGTGCCAGTAGTGCGGTCCTCGGGTACGAGCAGTACTTC. Protein product: CASSAVLGYEQYF.